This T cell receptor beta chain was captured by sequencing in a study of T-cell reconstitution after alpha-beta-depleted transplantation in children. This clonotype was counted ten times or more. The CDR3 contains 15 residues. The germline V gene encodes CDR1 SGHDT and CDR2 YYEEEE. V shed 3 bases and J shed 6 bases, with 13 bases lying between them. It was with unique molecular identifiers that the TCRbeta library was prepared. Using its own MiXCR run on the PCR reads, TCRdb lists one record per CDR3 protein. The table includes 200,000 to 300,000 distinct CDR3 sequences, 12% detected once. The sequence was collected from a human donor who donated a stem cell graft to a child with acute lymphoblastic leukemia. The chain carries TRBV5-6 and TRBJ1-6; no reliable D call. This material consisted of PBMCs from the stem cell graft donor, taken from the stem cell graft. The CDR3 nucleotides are TGTGCCAGCAGCTCCCCCGAGGGTGGTAATTCACCCCTCCACTTT. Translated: CASSSPEGGNSPLHF.